This T cell receptor (beta chain) was captured in a study of cytomegalovirus exposure and HLA in healthy donors. This PCR relied on a set of 60 Vbeta primers and 13 Jbeta primers. TCRdb's table, derived via immunoSEQ multiplex PCR, lists solely in-frame clones and lacks some. The sample shows 150,000 to 160,000 clones, around 83% of them seen only once. The sequence was obtained from a woman aged 18-29 years in good health and CMV-seronegative. Sample: PBMCs.

CDR3 sequence reads: CSVSQTGGLSGNEQFF. CDR3 bases: TGCAGCGTTTCTCAGACAGGGGGATTATCGGGGAATGAGCAGTTCTTC. The chain has TRBV29-1 and TRBJ2-1; TRBD1 matches at 9 bases. CDR1 is SQVTM and CDR2 is ANQGSEA in the germline V gene. The CDR3 runs 16 residues. Losses at the gene ends were 5 bases for V and 7 bases for J; bases not matched to a gene: 15.